This T cell receptor (beta chain) derives from a study of post-analysis software for immune sequencing data (dated by TCRdb to the mid-2010s). Regarding the research as a whole: Recorded disease courses included relapsing-remitting, secondary progressive and progressive-relapsing multiple sclerosis, with some patients lacking subtype annotation. The patient repertoires were compared against about a dozen previously published healthy control repertoires obtained from donors aged roughly 6 to 26 years. A subset of samples was prepared in parallel using single-end sample barcoding, then pooled and co-amplified after Illumina adapter ligation. What the authors observed across the whole study: Significantly higher frequencies in patients than in controls were found for roughly 5 TRBV segments, including TRBV5-6, TRBV5-1 and TRBV20-1. When samples were clustered directly using the F measure, samples prepared in the same batch co-clustered strongly, which prompted a batch-effect correction. The control group was slightly older than the multiple sclerosis patient group. Normalized Chao1 diversity was significantly lower in multiple sclerosis patients than controls, suggesting substantial peripheral T-cell clonal expansion.

Libraries came from PCR. These reads were obtained on an Illumina HiSeq 2500. Unique molecular identifiers were incorporated into TCR beta cDNA libraries to reduce PCR and sequencing biases. Per 1 to 10 million input T cells, around 500,000 cDNA molecules were obtained, such that each molecule approximated one T cell. The patient libraries were prepared and sequenced with the same protocol used for the earlier healthy control dataset. Samples belonging to the same batch were prepared together, multiplexed and sequenced on a shared HiSeq lane. Per the authors' processing: Raw barcoded reads were processed with MIGEC, discarding single-read molecular identifier groups before consensus assembly and CDR3 extraction. VDJtools was used for post-analysis of the clonotype tables, and diversity was normalized by down-sampling every dataset to the size of the smallest sample. To correct batch-related cross-sample contamination, repertoire overlap clustering matched CDR3 amino acid sequences but not nucleotide sequences. The public reads were reanalyzed by TCRdb: fastp trimming at Q25, MiXCR alignment, in-frame beta chains only. CDR3 protein duplicates are merged, each entry listing the most common genes and DNA. The V and J calls, along with clone size, are taken from TCRdb and not from the paper's own processing. The sample data list about 540,000 distinct CDR3 sequences, and approximately 31% of these were observed just once. Approximately 5.4% of the sample is held by the ten biggest clonotypes.

At the junction V is shortened by 6 bases and J by 8 bases, with 32 bases in between. The CDR3 numbers 19 residues from cysteine through phenylalanine. The entry retains the CDR3 DNA only, 57 bases that are in frame from base 1. The germline V gene (reference sequence) gives CDR1 as MNHEY and CDR2 as SMNVEV. To demonstrate the VDJtools post-analysis software, TCR beta repertoires were profiled from the peripheral blood of about 14 young patients with multiple sclerosis. Multiple sclerosis patients were children and adolescents aged roughly 6 to 17 years. This clonotype has just a few counts. No antigen is known for it. No clone much larger than this one lies a single base away; base qualities are absent.

What was sequenced was blood. The receptor was derived from a girl younger than 18 with multiple sclerosis. The V and J segments used are TRBV27 and TRBJ2-1; TRBD2 is a possible D gene, resting on 6 matching bases. DNA sequence: TGTGCCAGCAGCCGCACCCTAGGGAGCGGGCTTTTGGGGGGAGATGAGCAGTTCTTC. This encodes CASSRTLGSGLLGGDEQFF.